The 27 T cell receptor beta chains listed next were all sequenced from one sample in a study of T cells after somatic rescue of genetic block. Clones were read by immunoSEQ multiplex PCR, and TCRdb kept only the in-frame ones, dropping some. This table holds 110,000 or so clones, under 95% found once. The sample taken for sequencing was peripheral blood mononuclear cells (PBMCs). Every receptor here comes from a woman in her late teens or twenties.

This chain joins TRBV6-5 and TRBJ1-5, with no clear D. Trimming removed 8 bases at V and 2 bases at J, with 13 bases between. CDR3 length equals 14 residues. Looked up from germline, CDR1 is MNHEY and CDR2 is SVGAGI. CDR3 sequence: CASPWAGGNQPQHF. In DNA form, the CDR3 reads TGTGCCAGCCCCTGGGCAGGTGGCAATCAGCCCCAGCATTTT.

The chain joins TRBV5-4 to TRBJ2-7; D gene uncertain. The germline V gene has CDR1 SGHNT and CDR2 YYREEE (reference sequence). With 4 bases removed from V and 3 bases from J, the gap between germline ends came to 14 bases. The CDR3 has 14 amino acids. CDR3 bases: TGTGCCAGCAGCCCTGGGGTGTCTAGCTACGAGCAGTACTTC. Translating it yields CASSPGVSSYEQYF.

This chain joins TRBV15 and TRBJ1-5, with 12 bases matching TRBD1. This CDR3 is 17 amino acids long. Germline values: CDR1 LNHNV, CDR2 YYDKDF (reference sequence). The V segment lost 3 bases and the J segment 6 bases; nucleotides outside the gene matches: 9. The chain's CDR3 is CATSRGTGGVRRQPQHF. The CDR3 coding sequence is TGTGCCACCAGCAGGGGGACAGGGGGCGTAAGGCGTCAGCCCCAGCATTTT.

The rearrangement uses TRBV16 and TRBJ1-3; no reliable D call. This CDR3 comprises 14 residues. The germline V gene has CDR1 KGHSY and CDR2 FQNENV. Trimming shortened V by 0 bases and J by 4 bases, and 7 bases separated the two germline ends. CDR3 residues: CASSQSWTGNTIYF. In DNA, the CDR3 is TGTGCCAGCAGCCAATCCTGGACGGGAAACACCATATATTTT.

This chain connects TRBV4-3 to TRBJ2-5; tentative D call: TRBD2 (6 bases). CDR3 length equals 15 residues. Trimming removed 5 bases at V and 2 bases at J, with 15 bases between. The germline V gene encodes CDR1 LGHNA and CDR2 YSLEER. The DNA for the CDR3 is TGCGCCAGCAGCGGCGGGGTTGGTGTACAAGAGACCCAGTACTTC. This sequence encodes CASSGGVGVQETQYF.

The gene calls are TRBV6-5 and TRBJ1-1; a weak D match, TRBD1 (5 bases). CDR1 and CDR2 (germline): MNHEY, SVGAGI. The CDR3 loop spans 13 amino acids. The V end lost 6 bases, the J end lost 1 base, and 9 bases lay between the germline ends. The CDR3 region is CASSRAKNTEAFF. The CDR3 DNA reads as TGTGCCAGCAGCAGGGCCAAGAACACTGAAGCTTTCTTT.

The sample holds a few counts of this clone. The V call is TRBV30, the J call TRBJ1-1; unclear D gene. Germline assignment: CDR1 GTSNPN and CDR2 SVGIG (reference sequence). Trimming removed 3 bases at V and 5 bases at J, with 4 bases between. The CDR3 spans 10 residues. This CDR3 is CAWSFTEAFF. The CDR3 DNA sequence: TGTGCCTGGAGCTTTACTGAAGCTTTCTTT.

This chain uses TRBV7-2 with TRBJ2-1; TRBD2 agrees at 14 bases. With V trimmed by 5 bases and J by 9 bases, 12 bases remained unmatched. The CDR3 length is 17 residues. Germline CDR1 and CDR2: SGHTA and FQGNSA. CDR3 loop: CASSPYRLAGGPGEQFF. CDR3 nucleotides: TGTGCCAGCAGCCCCTACCGACTAGCGGGGGGGCCGGGTGAGCAGTTCTTC. Combining the CDR3 with reference TRBV7-2 and TRBJ2-1 gives the whole variable domain GAGVSQSPSNKVTEKGKDVELRCDPISGHTALYWYRQSLGQGLEFLIYFQGNSAPDKSGLPSDRFSAERTGGSVSTLTIQRTQQEDSAVYLCASSPYRLAGGPGEQFFGPGTRLTVL.

The chain couples TRBV6-4 to TRBJ2-3, with 12 bases lining up with TRBD2. Germline CDR1 MRHNA, CDR2 SNTAGT. The length of the CDR3 is 15 residues. V lost 4 bases to trimming and J lost 1 base; unmatched junction nucleotides: 0. The CDR3 loop reads CASSGLAGGTDTQYF. The CDR3 bases are TGTGCCAGCAGTGGACTAGCGGGGGGCACAGATACGCAGTATTTT.

This sequence joins TRBV19 and TRBJ1-1, with D maybe TRBD1 (5 bases). This CDR3 spans 18 amino acids. V lost 5 bases to trimming and J lost 4 bases, with 26 bases between them. Per the germline V gene, CDR1 is LNHDA and CDR2 is SQIVND (reference sequence). The CDR3 reads CASSAFRRDPYGGTEAFF. CDR3 sequence (DNA): TGTGCCAGTAGTGCCTTTAGAAGGGACCCCTATGGCGGCACTGAAGCTTTCTTT.

The chain couples TRBV29-1 to TRBJ2-1, with D hard to call. V gave up 7 bases and J gave up 2 bases, with 15 bases separating them. Germline V CDR1 and CDR2: SQVTM, ANQGSEA. This CDR3 has 14 amino acids. This chain's CDR3 is CSASRVLTYNEQFF. The DNA of the CDR3 is TGCAGCGCCTCCCGGGTCCTGACCTACAATGAGCAGTTCTTC.

V usage is TRBV2 and J usage is TRBJ2-5; either TRBD1 or TRBD2 may supply D (6 bases each). The V and J ends lost 2 bases and 4 bases respectively, with 14 bases between them. The CDR3 spans 15 residues. Germline CDR1 and CDR2: SNHLY and FYNNEI. CDR3 nucleotide sequence: TGTGCCAGCAGTGAAAGGGGGGACCCCTTAGAGACCCAGTACTTC. Amino acids: CASSERGDPLETQYF.

The chain links TRBV5-6 to TRBJ1-2; the D is unclear. The length of the CDR3 is 13 residues. V was cut by 0 bases and J by 8 bases, with 11 bases left in between. Germline assignment: CDR1 SGHDT and CDR2 YYEEEE. The CDR3 loop reads CASSLGRVGGYTF. The CDR3 DNA sequence: TGTGCCAGCAGCTTGGGGCGAGTGGGCGGCTACACCTTC.

In DNA, the CDR3 is TGTGCCAGCAGTAATCTAGCGTACTACACAGATACGCAGTATTTT. This codes for CASSNLAYYTDTQYF. The chain has TRBV28 and TRBJ2-3, with D perhaps TRBD2 (6 bases). This CDR3 is built from 15 residues. V lost 5 bases to trimming and J lost 2 bases, with 14 bases between them. From germline, CDR1 is MDHEN and CDR2 SYDVKM.

The CDR3 DNA reads TGTGCCAGCTCACCGGGGAGAAAAGTGGCGGCAAGAGCGGCCCAGTACTTC. This translates into CASSPGRKVAARAAQYF. The genes are TRBV18 and TRBJ2-5, with D possibly being TRBD2 (5 bases). Trimming took off 3 bases at V and 9 bases at J, with 26 bases between the two ends. This CDR3 contains 17 residues. CDR1 KGHSH and CDR2 LQKENI come from the germline V gene.

The rearrangement uses TRBV5-4 and TRBJ2-7; the D call may be TRBD1 or TRBD2 (6 bases each). The V end lost 2 bases, the J end lost 0 bases, and 21 bases lay between the germline ends. CDR1 SGHNT and CDR2 YYREEE come from the germline V gene (reference sequence). The length of the CDR3 is 18 residues. The CDR3 is CASSFSGRGGPSSYEQYF. CDR3 sequence (DNA): TGTGCCAGCAGCTTTAGCGGCAGGGGAGGACCGAGCTCCTACGAGCAGTACTTC.

The V call is TRBV27, the J call TRBJ1-1; 9 positions agree with TRBD1. The CDR3 extends over 17 amino acids. The germline gives CDR1 MNHEY, CDR2 SMNVEV (reference sequence). The junction had 13 bases not matched to a gene; V was cut back by 8 bases and J by 0 bases. CDR3 loop: CASPLSGQGNLNTEAFF. In DNA form, the CDR3 reads TGTGCCAGCCCGTTATCAGGACAGGGGAATTTGAACACTGAAGCTTTCTTT.

The V gene is TRBV7-2, the J gene TRBJ1-2, with D hard to call. V gave up 5 bases and J gave up 4 bases, with 14 bases separating them. The germline V gene encodes CDR1 SGHTA and CDR2 FQGNSA. CDR3 length: 14 amino acids. CDR3 DNA: TGTGCCAGCAGCCCTCGAGAGGCACCCTATGGCTACACCTTC. This gives the protein CASSPREAPYGYTF.

The chain joins TRBV10-3 to TRBJ1-6; D call uncertain. Per the germline V gene, CDR1 is ENHRY and CDR2 is SYGVKD. The CDR3 runs to 12 residues. The germline V and J ends were trimmed by 2 bases and 8 bases, with 4 bases remaining between them. The CDR3 DNA sequence: TGTGCCATCAGTGAGAATGATTCACCCCTCCACTTT. Its protein is CAISENDSPLHF.

This sequence joins TRBV6-6 and TRBJ1-1; the D gene is possibly TRBD1 (5 bases). The V end was cut by 0 bases, the J end by 0 bases, with 11 bases between. Germline V CDR1 and CDR2: MNHNY, SVGAGI (reference sequence). The CDR3 contains 16 residues. CDR3 residues: CASSYSLGAVNTEAFF. CDR3 nucleotide sequence: TGTGCCAGCAGTTACTCTCTAGGGGCGGTGAACACTGAAGCTTTCTTT.

A single count supports this clone. The chain is built from TRBV6-5 and TRBJ2-7; D might be TRBD2 (6 bases). With 7 bases removed from V and 6 bases from J, the gap between germline ends came to 19 bases. Looked up from germline, CDR1 is MNHEY and CDR2 is SVGAGI. CDR3 length: 14 residues. CDR3 in DNA: TGTGCCAGCACTAGGACGTGGGGGGACTCCGAGCAGTACTTC. Its protein product is CASTRTWGDSEQYF.

J is TRBJ1-4 and V is TRBV30; D uncertain. The CDR3 runs to 14 residues. Germline V lookup: CDR1 GTSNPN, CDR2 SVGIG (reference sequence). Trimming took off 2 bases at V and 8 bases at J, with 15 bases between the two ends. The CDR3 DNA follows: TGTGCCTGGAGTCCGGTTGGCGTAGAAGAAAAACTGTTTTTT. Translated: CAWSPVGVEEKLFF.

The chain has TRBV6-1 and TRBJ1-1; D ambiguous. Per the germline V gene, CDR1 is MNHNS and CDR2 is SASEGT. Trimming stripped 5 bases from V and 6 bases from J, with 19 bases between. This CDR3 spans 15 amino acids. This CDR3 reads CASSPHKGGRAEAFF. The CDR3 region has the DNA TGTGCCAGCAGTCCCCACAAAGGAGGGAGGGCTGAAGCTTTCTTT.

The chain is built from TRBV10-3 and TRBJ2-1, with 11 bases lining up with TRBD2. The V segment lost 3 bases and the J segment 9 bases; nucleotides outside the gene matches: 13. There are 17 residues in the CDR3. Germline V gene data show CDR1 as ENHRY and CDR2 as SYGVKD. The CDR3 loop reads CAISDPSVAGGRSEQFF. The CDR3 bases are TGTGCCATCAGTGACCCTTCGGTAGCGGGGGGGCGGAGTGAGCAGTTCTTC.

The chain is built from TRBV2 and TRBJ1-3, with 9 bases identical to TRBD1. The CDR3 consists of 16 residues. Per the germline V gene, CDR1 is SNHLY and CDR2 is FYNNEI. J was trimmed by 6 bases and V by 9 bases; bases with no gene match: 15. The CDR3 region is CASGAEGQGIANTIYF. CDR3 DNA sequence: TGTGCCAGTGGGGCGGAGGGACAGGGTATTGCAAACACCATATATTTT.

This clone has only a few counts. The J gene is TRBJ1-5, the V gene TRBV15; D not resolved. This CDR3 has 16 amino acids. CDR1 LNHNV and CDR2 YYDKDF come from the germline V gene (reference sequence). V lost 4 bases and J 3 bases, leaving 16 bases between the germline ends. The CDR3 DNA reads as TGTGCCACCAGCACACTGACCCCATTCAACAATCAGCCCCAGCATTTT. Its protein is CATSTLTPFNNQPQHF.

The chain carries TRBV6-1 and TRBJ1-6; tentative D call: TRBD1 (6 bases). Germline V gene data show CDR1 as MNHNS and CDR2 as SASEGT. V lost 6 bases and J lost 5, with 11 bases in between. CDR3 size: 14 residues. Here the CDR3 reads CASSQGKNNSPLHF. For the CDR3, the DNA is TGTGCCAGCAGCCAGGGGAAAAATAATTCACCCCTCCACTTT.